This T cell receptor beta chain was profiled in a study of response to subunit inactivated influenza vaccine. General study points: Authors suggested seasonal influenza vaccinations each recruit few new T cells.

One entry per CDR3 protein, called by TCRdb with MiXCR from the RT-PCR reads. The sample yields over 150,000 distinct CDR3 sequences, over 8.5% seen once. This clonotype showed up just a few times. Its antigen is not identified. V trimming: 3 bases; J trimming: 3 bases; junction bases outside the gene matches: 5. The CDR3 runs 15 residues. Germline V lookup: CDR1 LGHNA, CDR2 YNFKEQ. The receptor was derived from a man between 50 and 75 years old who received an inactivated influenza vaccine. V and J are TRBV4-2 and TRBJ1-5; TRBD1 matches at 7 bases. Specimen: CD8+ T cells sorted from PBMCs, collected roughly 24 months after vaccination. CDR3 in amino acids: CASSQGDSINQPQHF. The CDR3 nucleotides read TGTGCCAGCAGCCAGGGGGACAGTATCAATCAGCCCCAGCATTTT.